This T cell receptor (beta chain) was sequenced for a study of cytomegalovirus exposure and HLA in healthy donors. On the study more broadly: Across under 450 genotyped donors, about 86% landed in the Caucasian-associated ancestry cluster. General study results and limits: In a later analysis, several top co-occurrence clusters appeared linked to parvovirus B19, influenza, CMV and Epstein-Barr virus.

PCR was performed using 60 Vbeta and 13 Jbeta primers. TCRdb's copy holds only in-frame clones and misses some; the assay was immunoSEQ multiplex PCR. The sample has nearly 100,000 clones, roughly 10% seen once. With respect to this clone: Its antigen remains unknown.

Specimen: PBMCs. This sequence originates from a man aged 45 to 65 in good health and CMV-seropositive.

Here the CDR3 reads CAWSVGRSYTEAFF. For the CDR3, the DNA is TGTGCCTGGAGTGTAGGCAGGTCATACACTGAAGCTTTCTTT. V gene TRBV30 combines with J gene TRBJ1-1; D is undetermined. V lost 0 bases, J lost 3 bases, and 11 bases lay in between. CDR1 is GTSNPN, CDR2 SVGIG, per germline (reference sequence). The CDR3 is 14 residues long.